This T cell receptor beta chain originates from a study of long-term antiretroviral therapy in people with HIV. About the research overall: Samples collected earliest predate the 2015 immediate-ART recommendation by about a decade. Study results and caveats: Clones expanded before ART dominated the repertoire at all time points.

Every donor contributed at least one pre-ART and at least two post-ART PBMC samples. Version v3.0 of the immunoSEQ assay was performed at survey level. Each sample aimed for about 40,000-50,000 sequenced T-cell genomes. Generated by immunoSEQ multiplex PCR, the TCRdb table keeps only in-frame clones and is missing some. The sample records about 20,000 clones, less than 85% being singletons. Trimming left V 4 bases short and J 8 bases short, with 18 bases between. The length of the CDR3 is 15 residues. Germline values: CDR1 MNHEY, CDR2 SVGAGI. A remark on this clone: Its matching antigen is unknown.

The V and J genes are TRBV6-5 and TRBJ2-1; a weak D match, TRBD2 (6 bases). The material was unsorted PBMCs, obtained 0.2 years after starting antiretroviral therapy. This sequence originates from a woman aged 40 to 50 with HIV. This chain's CDR3 is CASSSRLVASDEQFF. CDR3 nucleotide sequence: TGTGCCAGCAGTTCCCGACTAGTAGCGTCCGATGAGCAGTTCTTC.